One sample yielded the 29 T cell receptor beta chains listed below, sequenced in a study of human T cells and chemical hapten exposure. TCRdb analysed the RACE reads with MiXCR anew, one entry per CDR3 protein. The table includes 150,000 to 200,000 distinct CDR3 sequences, around 24% detected once. As for time point: patch test 1, 2 weeks after DPC sensitization. This sample's treatment: therapeutic diphenylcyclopropenone sensitization with weekly scalp DPC. This specimen was whole blood, taken in connection with sensitization to the hapten diphenylcyclopropenone (DPC). The receptor source for this set is a woman aged 50 to 60 with alopecia areata. Some clones in this sample may be carry-over from other donors' samples.

This rearrangement joins TRBV10-3 to TRBJ2-1, with no clear D. CDR3 length: 12 residues. The germline gives CDR1 ENHRY, CDR2 SYGVKD. V lost 4 bases to trimming and J lost 6 bases, with 7 bases between them. The CDR3 DNA sequence: TGTGCCATCAGTGGCACCAGCAATGAGCAGTTCTTC. It yields the protein CAISGTSNEQFF.

The V and J genes are TRBV20-1 and TRBJ2-1, with TRBD2 matching over 8 bases. The length of the CDR3 is 15 residues. Losses at the gene ends were 2 bases for V and 2 bases for J; bases not matched to a gene: 5. Germline V lookup: CDR1 DFQATT, CDR2 SNEGSKA (reference sequence). The CDR3 spells CSARRSGGPYNEQFF. In nucleotides, the CDR3 is TGCAGTGCTAGACGTTCGGGAGGGCCCTACAATGAGCAGTTCTTC.

The chain recombines TRBV10-3 with TRBJ2-7; D is undetermined. From germline, CDR1 is ENHRY and CDR2 SYGVKD. V was trimmed by 2 bases and J by 6 bases, leaving 11 bases between them. The CDR3 contains 13 residues. The CDR3 loop is CAISETEESEQYF. The CDR3 DNA reads TGTGCCATCAGTGAGACCGAGGAATCCGAGCAGTACTTC.

The chain uses TRBV5-1 and TRBJ2-2, with 13 bases identical to TRBD2. V dropped 4 bases and J dropped 0; count of bases not matched to a gene: 6. Germline assignment: CDR1 SGHRS and CDR2 YFSETQ. The CDR3 consists of 18 residues. CDR3 sequence reads: CASSKGLAGRANTGELFF. The CDR3 DNA follows: TGCGCCAGCAGCAAGGGACTAGCGGGAAGGGCGAACACCGGGGAGCTGTTTTTT.

V usage is TRBV10-3 and J usage is TRBJ2-7; perhaps D is TRBD1 or TRBD2 (5 bases each). The V end lost 4 bases, the J end lost 3 bases, and 16 bases lay between the germline ends. The CDR3 loop spans 15 amino acids. Germline lookup yields CDR1 ENHRY and CDR2 SYGVKD. The CDR3 bases are TGTGCCATCAGTGGGGGAGACAGCCGGGTCTACGAGCAGTACTTC. It translates to CAISGGDSRVYEQYF.

This clonotype showed up just a few times. The chain is built from TRBV5-1 and TRBJ1-1, with TRBD1 as a possible D gene (6 bases). Germline loops: CDR1 SGHRS, CDR2 YFSETQ. The CDR3 loop spans 13 amino acids. Trimming took 6 bases from V and 1 from J, leaving 10 bases between them. CDR3 nucleotide sequence: TGCGCCAGCAAACAACAGGGGAACACTGAAGCTTTCTTT. Protein sequence: CASKQQGNTEAFF.

The chain combines TRBV11-2 with TRBJ2-5; TRBD2 might be the D (6 bases). V lost 4 bases, J lost 1 base, and 10 bases lay in between. This CDR3 has 14 amino acids. In germline, CDR1 is SGHAT, CDR2 FQNNGV. DNA of the CDR3: TGTGCCAGCAGCTCGGGACTGTTCCAAGAGACCCAGTACTTC. Amino acids: CASSSGLFQETQYF.

The rearrangement links TRBV12-3 or TRBV12-4 to TRBJ2-7; 8 bases map to TRBD1. V trimming: 6 bases; J trimming: 6 bases; junction bases outside the gene matches: 7. The CDR3 extends over 13 amino acids. CDR3 nucleotide sequence: TGTGCCAGCAGATACACAGGGGGACGCGAGCAGTACTTC. Residues: CASRYTGGREQYF.

This clonotype was found a few times. The V and J genes are TRBV5-1 and TRBJ1-2, with D tentatively TRBD1 (6 bases). The V end was cut by 0 bases, the J end by 7 bases, with 13 bases between. This CDR3 contains 14 residues. CDR1 and CDR2 from the germline V gene are SGHRS and YFSETQ. The CDR3 nucleotides are TGCGCCAGCAGCTTGGCAGGGGTACTGCTTGGCTACACCTTC. Its protein is CASSLAGVLLGYTF.

This clonotype was seen more than once but under ten times. This chain links TRBV29-1 with TRBJ2-1, with 7 bases matching TRBD2. Germline values: CDR1 SQVTM, CDR2 ANQGSEA. This CDR3 region has 20 residues. J gave up 0 bases and V 6 bases, and 23 bases lay outside the gene matches. The chain's CDR3 is CSVESTMLAEPSLSYNEQFF. In DNA, the CDR3 is TGCAGCGTCGAGTCGACTATGCTAGCGGAGCCTTCCCTCTCCTACAATGAGCAGTTCTTC.

The genes are TRBV19 and TRBJ2-1, with TRBD2 matching 9 bases. This CDR3 spans 17 amino acids. CDR1 and CDR2 (germline): LNHDA, SQIVND (reference sequence). Germline trimming cut 6 bases from V and 6 bases from J; bases unmatched to any gene: 15. The CDR3 loop is CASRGQGREGRRNEQFF. In DNA, the CDR3 is TGTGCCAGTAGGGGTCAGGGGCGGGAGGGCCGCCGCAATGAGCAGTTCTTC.

This clonotype was detected only a few times. The chain is built from TRBV7-2 and TRBJ2-1, with 8 bases lining up with TRBD2. This CDR3 spans 15 amino acids. Looked up from germline, CDR1 is SGHTA and CDR2 is FQGNSA. Losses at the gene ends were 1 base for V and 5 bases for J; bases not matched to a gene: 4. As DNA, the CDR3 is TGTGCCAGCAGCTTAGGCGGGAGGATCCACAATGAGCAGTTCTTC. Its protein product is CASSLGGRIHNEQFF. Drawing the rest from reference TRBV7-2 and TRBJ2-1, the complete variable domain is GAGVSQSPSNKVTEKGKDVELRCDPISGHTALYWYRQSLGQGLEFLIYFQGNSAPDKSGLPSDRFSAERTGGSVSTLTIQRTQQEDSAVYLCASSLGGRIHNEQFFGPGTRLTVL.

This chain uses TRBV6-2 or TRBV6-3 with TRBJ2-1; a possible D gene is TRBD2 (5 bases). The CDR3 runs 16 residues. V lost 5 bases to trimming and J lost 4 bases, with 18 bases between them. CDR1 and CDR2 (germline): MNHEY, SVGEGT. In nucleotides, the CDR3 is TGTGCCAGCAGTCGTCCCACTAGAAGCGATTACAATGAGCAGTTCTTC. Protein product: CASSRPTRSDYNEQFF.

There are a few counts of this clonotype. The rearrangement uses TRBV20-1 and TRBJ2-7; a weak D match, TRBD1 (6 bases). V was cut by 4 bases and J by 5 bases, with 21 bases left in between. From germline, CDR1 is DFQATT and CDR2 SNEGSKA (reference sequence). The CDR3 runs 15 residues. CDR3 region: CSAKVFRGMLNEQYF. In DNA, the CDR3 is TGCAGTGCTAAGGTCTTTAGGGGGATGCTGAACGAGCAGTACTTC.

The V call is TRBV29-1, the J call TRBJ2-2; TRBD2 aligns across 8 bases. The germline gives CDR1 SQVTM, CDR2 ANQGSEA. The CDR3 spans 16 residues. V was pared by 4 bases and J by 3 bases, with 10 bases of the junction left unmatched. This CDR3 reads CSVALIAGGHTGELFF. The CDR3 DNA follows: TGCAGCGTTGCTTTGATCGCGGGAGGACACACCGGGGAGCTGTTTTTT.

J is TRBJ1-3 and V is TRBV20-1, with D tentatively TRBD1 (6 bases). V lost 3 bases and J 11 bases, leaving 14 bases between the germline ends. The CDR3 totals 12 residues. CDR1 and CDR2 from the germline V gene are DFQATT and SNEGSKA (reference sequence). The CDR3 sequence: CSARATGEAIYF. The CDR3 region has the DNA TGCAGTGCTAGGGCGACAGGAGAAGCCATATATTTT.

A single count supports this clonotype. V usage is TRBV6-5 and J usage is TRBJ2-5, with TRBD2 matching 9 bases. V dropped 5 bases and J dropped 1; count of bases not matched to a gene: 8. CDR3 length: 16 residues. The germline V gene has CDR1 MNHEY and CDR2 SVGAGI. The CDR3 nucleotides read TGTGCCAGCAGTGCAAGACTAGCGGCGAGCCAAGAGACCCAGTACTTC. Protein product: CASSARLAASQETQYF.

The chain uses TRBV20-1 and TRBJ2-7; D might be TRBD2 (6 bases). In germline, CDR1 is DFQATT, CDR2 SNEGSKA (reference sequence). The CDR3 runs to 14 residues. Trimming took off 0 bases at V and 3 bases at J, with 12 bases between the two ends. The CDR3, as DNA: TGCAGTGCTAGAGATAGGCGGGGAAGCTACGAGCAGTACTTC. This sequence encodes CSARDRRGSYEQYF.

This clonotype was seen a handful of times. This rearrangement joins TRBV19 to TRBJ2-2; 9 bases are a match to TRBD2. The CDR3 covers 17 residues. Germline CDR1 is LNHDA and CDR2 is SQIVND (reference sequence). Unmatched junction bases numbered 3, after V lost 1 base and J lost 0 bases. Here the CDR3 reads CASSIASGATNTGELFF. DNA for the CDR3: TGTGCCAGTAGTATAGCTAGCGGGGCTACGAACACCGGGGAGCTGTTTTTT.

The chain couples TRBV7-2 to TRBJ2-7; TRBD2 might be the D (5 bases). Germline V gene sequence: CDR1 SGHTA, CDR2 FQGNSA. The CDR3 runs to 14 residues. Trimming stripped 5 bases from V and 3 bases from J, with 14 bases between. The CDR3, as DNA: TGTGCCAGCAGCCCGTCGTGGAGCGGCTACGAGCAGTACTTC. It codes for CASSPSWSGYEQYF. The entire variable domain, with the rest obtained from reference TRBV7-2 and TRBJ2-7, is as follows: GAGVSQSPSNKVTEKGKDVELRCDPISGHTALYWYRQSLGQGLEFLIYFQGNSAPDKSGLPSDRFSAERTGGSVSTLTIQRTQQEDSAVYLCASSPSWSGYEQYFGPGTRLTVT.

This clonotype occurred a few times. The chain has TRBV5-1 and TRBJ2-7; tentatively, D is TRBD2 (6 bases). In germline, CDR1 is SGHRS, CDR2 YFSETQ. V dropped 4 bases and J dropped 6 bases, with 17 bases sitting between them. The CDR3 has 14 residues. The CDR3 reads CASSHAGPATEQYF. The CDR3 bases are TGCGCCAGCAGCCACGCGGGACCAGCGACCGAGCAGTACTTC.

The chain combines TRBV7-8 with TRBJ2-2, with D possibly being TRBD1 (6 bases). Per the germline V gene, CDR1 is SGHVS and CDR2 is FQNEAQ. The CDR3 is 15 amino acids. Trimming cost V 1 base and J 3 bases, with 9 bases left between them. CDR3: CASSLDRADTGELFF. Here the CDR3 DNA reads TGTGCCAGCAGCTTAGACAGGGCGGACACCGGGGAGCTGTTTTTT.

The chain combines TRBV27 with TRBJ2-1, with 15 bases matching TRBD2. Germline V gene data show CDR1 as MNHEY and CDR2 as SMNVEV (reference sequence). The CDR3 totals 15 residues. The ends lost 5 bases at V and 9 bases at J; junction bases unmatched: 5. CDR3 bases: TGTGCCAGCAGTCTCGGGACTAGCGGGAGGTCTGAGCAGTTCTTC. It specifies CASSLGTSGRSEQFF.

The J gene is TRBJ1-6, the V gene TRBV12-3 or TRBV12-4, with unresolved D. This CDR3 is built from 16 residues. V dropped 5 bases and J dropped 11 bases, with 22 bases sitting between them. The CDR3 nucleotides read TGTGCCAGCAGTCCCGACCCACGACCCGGAGGTCCACCCCTCCACTTT. Amino acid sequence: CASSPDPRPGGPPLHF.

This clonotype was counted only a few times. The rearrangement joins TRBV6-5 to TRBJ1-1, with 10 bases aligning to TRBD1. The junction had 6 bases not matched to a gene; V was cut back by 10 bases and J by 4 bases. Germline V gives CDR1 MNHEY, CDR2 SVGAGI. The CDR3 has 13 residues. As DNA, the CDR3 is TGTGCCACCAGGGGACAGGGGAGCACTGAAGCTTTCTTT. This codes for CATRGQGSTEAFF.

The chain is built from TRBV12-3 or TRBV12-4 and TRBJ1-5, with a weak D call TRBD1 (5 bases). Trimming pared 5 bases from V and 6 bases from J, leaving 11 bases between. CDR3 size: 13 residues. CDR3 protein: CASSVQDRQPQHF. The CDR3 DNA follows: TGTGCCAGCAGTGTACAGGACCGTCAGCCCCAGCATTTT.

This chain links TRBV10-1 with TRBJ1-1; tentatively, D is TRBD1 (6 bases). Looked up from germline, CDR1 is WNHNN and CDR2 is SYGVQD (reference sequence). V was pared by 2 bases and J by 1 base, with 11 bases between. This CDR3 region has 15 residues. CDR3 sequence: CASSERPGQNTEAFF. The CDR3 DNA is TGCGCCAGCAGTGAGAGACCGGGACAGAACACTGAAGCTTTCTTT.

The rearrangement joins TRBV2 to TRBJ2-2, with a tentative D call TRBD2 (6 bases). Germline CDR1 and CDR2: SNHLY and FYNNEI. CDR3 length: 15 residues. Trimming removed 1 base at V and 5 bases at J, with 11 bases between. The CDR3 nucleotides are TGTGCCAGCAGTGAAGAGGGACTCCCAACCGGGGAGCTGTTTTTT. It yields the protein CASSEEGLPTGELFF.

This chain connects TRBV7-9 to TRBJ1-2, with a tentative D call TRBD1 (6 bases). Germline CDR1 SEHNR, CDR2 FQNEAQ (reference sequence). This CDR3 spans 15 amino acids. Trimming pared 2 bases from V and 4 bases from J, leaving 14 bases between. This CDR3 reads CASSLPDRKTYGYTF. For the CDR3, the DNA is TGTGCCAGCAGCTTACCGGACAGAAAGACCTATGGCTACACCTTC.